This T cell receptor (beta chain) was documented in a study of blood T cell repertoires in COVID-19. The age range of participants was about 18 to 95 years, with residence in about two dozen US areas. Participants were placed into cohorts based on the clinical history they reported. The table came from immunoSEQ multiplex PCR; TCRdb's copy has only in-frame clones and leaves some out. The sample contains approximately 290,000 clones, 90% of which appear only once. CDR3 length: 16 residues. Germline CDR1 and CDR2: SGHRS and YFSETQ. V was pared by 3 bases and J by 6 bases, with 19 bases between. V gene TRBV5-1 combines with J gene TRBJ2-1; a weak D match, TRBD1 (5 bases). Material for sequencing was PBMCs or T cells enriched from blood (not recorded which). This sequence was found in a woman younger than 35 with acute COVID-19. Written as DNA, the CDR3 is TGCGCCAGCAGCTATTTTACAGGCGCATTGGGCAATGAGCAGTTCTTC. Translated, it gives CASSYFTGALGNEQFF.